Listed below are T cell receptor beta chains from one sample, sequenced in a study of T-cell memory formation after mild COVID-19. TCRdb reprocessed the 5' RACE reads via MiXCR and lists one record per CDR3 protein. The sample records about 260,000 distinct CDR3 sequences, 8.2% being singletons. The sequencing input was PBMCs or a T cell subset sorted from them (not recorded which). The receptor set was obtained from a man younger than 35 who had mild COVID-19 (a few samples of this study predate the infection). Cell type and time point are not known. Both conserved end residues are part of each CDR3. D genes are given only for firm matches. Rows give clone size only sometimes, using once, few, many, or a class for an expanded clone.

V: TRBV30
D: TRBD1
size: -
J: TRBJ1-5
DNA: TGTGCCTGGAGTCAGGGGGAAAATCAGCCCCAGCATTTT
CDR3: CAWSQGENQPQHF

V: TRBV10-3
D: -
size: many
J: TRBJ2-1
DNA: TGTGCCATCAGTGTGGGGATCACCTACAATGAGCAGTTCTTC
CDR3: CAISVGITYNEQFF

V: TRBV12-3/TRBV12-4
D: TRBD1
size: few
J: TRBJ1-5
DNA: TGTGCCAGCAGTCCAGGGGACAGGGGAAGTTGGCAGCCCCAGCATTTT
CDR3: CASSPGDRGSWQPQHF

V: TRBV18
D: -
size: many
J: TRBJ2-4
DNA: TGTGCCAGCTCACCGTCAAACATTCAGTACTTC
CDR3: CASSPSNIQYF

V: TRBV15
D: -
size: -
J: TRBJ2-2
DNA: TGTGCCACCAGCAGAGGGGCGACCGGGGAGCTGTTTTTT
CDR3: CATSRGATGELFF

V: TRBV28
D: TRBD1
size: -
J: TRBJ2-1
DNA: TGTGCCAGCAGGCAGGGACAGGATATCAATGAGCAGTTCTTC
CDR3: CASRQGQDINEQFF

V: TRBV18
D: TRBD1
size: -
J: TRBJ1-6
DNA: TGTGCCAGCTCACCGAAGGGACAGGGGATGACACCCCTCCACTTT
CDR3: CASSPKGQGMTPLHF

V: TRBV3-1
D: TRBD1
size: once
J: TRBJ2-7
DNA: TGTGCCAGCAGCCATGCCCGGGACAGGGGGCGGCACGAGCAGTACTTC
CDR3: CASSHARDRGRHEQYF

V: TRBV7-9
D: -
size: few
J: TRBJ2-1
DNA: TGTGCCAGCAGCTTTTCCAACAGGGTCAGTGAGCAGTTCTTC
CDR3: CASSFSNRVSEQFF

V: TRBV9
D: -
size: -
J: TRBJ1-2
DNA: TGTGCCAGCAGCGCCTGGGGTTTCGGTGGCTACACCTTC
CDR3: CASSAWGFGGYTF

V: TRBV4-1
D: TRBD2
size: few
J: TRBJ2-7
DNA: TGCGCCAGCAGCCCCACTTACTCGACTAGCATCCACGAGCAGTACTTC
CDR3: CASSPTYSTSIHEQYF

V: TRBV29-1
D: -
size: few
J: TRBJ2-5
DNA: TGCAGCGTTGAAGATAGCAACAAAGAAGAGACCCAGTACTTC
CDR3: CSVEDSNKEETQYF

V: TRBV2
D: -
size: -
J: TRBJ1-4
DNA: TGTGCCAGCAGTGAAGCTCTAGGGAAACTGTTTTTT
CDR3: CASSEALGKLFF

V: TRBV9
D: -
size: -
J: TRBJ2-5
DNA: TGTGCCAGCAGCGACCGGGACCAAGGGTGGGAGACCCAGTACTTC
CDR3: CASSDRDQGWETQYF

V: TRBV4-2
D: TRBD2
size: many
J: TRBJ2-5
DNA: TGTGCCAGCAGCCCCGGACTAGCGGGCCTTTCGGAGACCCAGTACTTC
CDR3: CASSPGLAGLSETQYF

V: TRBV5-4
D: -
size: few
J: TRBJ2-3
DNA: TGTGCCAGCAGCCCACGACGTAGCACAGATACGCAGTATTTT
CDR3: CASSPRRSTDTQYF

V: TRBV7-8
D: -
size: many
J: TRBJ1-6
DNA: TGTGCCAGCAGCTACAACAGCGATTCACCCCTCCACTTT
CDR3: CASSYNSDSPLHF

V: TRBV20-1
D: -
size: many
J: TRBJ2-4
DNA: TGCAGTGCTAAGGCGGGATCTACCATTCAGTACTTC
CDR3: CSAKAGSTIQYF

V: TRBV2
D: -
size: -
J: TRBJ2-2
DNA: TGTGCCAGCAGTGAAGGTGGTTACACCGGGGAGCTGTTTTTT
CDR3: CASSEGGYTGELFF

V: TRBV5-1
D: -
size: few
J: TRBJ2-7
DNA: TGCGCCAGCAGCTTGTTCCAGGGACCCTCCTACGAGCAGTACTTC
CDR3: CASSLFQGPSYEQYF

V: TRBV12-3/TRBV12-4
D: -
size: -
J: TRBJ1-5
DNA: TGTGCCAGCAGTTTACAGATAAATCAGCCCCAGCATTTT
CDR3: CASSLQINQPQHF

V: TRBV7-6
D: -
size: -
J: TRBJ2-2
DNA: TGTGCCAGCAGCTTAGAGGCCTACACCGGGGAGCTGTTTTTT
CDR3: CASSLEAYTGELFF

V: TRBV5-1
D: TRBD2
size: few
J: TRBJ2-3
DNA: TGCGCCAGCAGCTTGATTTCGCCAGCGGGGGATACGCAGTATTTT
CDR3: CASSLISPAGDTQYF

V: TRBV5-1
D: TRBD2
size: few
J: TRBJ2-3
DNA: TGCGCCAGCAGCTTGTTCCCTAGCGGGGGCACAGATACGCAGTATTTT
CDR3: CASSLFPSGGTDTQYF

V: TRBV5-6
D: -
size: -
J: TRBJ1-2
DNA: TGTGCCAGCAGCTTGCGGGGTCCGGGGAATGGCTACACCTTC
CDR3: CASSLRGPGNGYTF

V: TRBV12-3/TRBV12-4
D: -
size: many
J: TRBJ1-1
DNA: TGTGCCAGCAGTTTCAGTTCGGTTGAAGCTTTCTTT
CDR3: CASSFSSVEAFF

V: TRBV19
D: -
size: -
J: TRBJ1-6
DNA: TGTGCCAGTAGTATAAGGCCGGGATCTCCTTCACCCCTCCACTTT
CDR3: CASSIRPGSPSPLHF